The source of this TCR beta chain is a study of T cell repertoires in cytomegalovirus infection. As for the study in general: CMV epitopes that were recently identified and HLA-C-restricted were used alongside well-studied HLA-B-restricted ones. Public TCR beta signatures provided an indication of both CMV infection and a matching HLA type. Overall study results and limits: The cumulative frequency of public TCR beta families distinguished individuals who carried CMV together with the relevant HLA. What dominated the ex vivo response were HLA-C-restricted CMV-specific TCR beta clonotypes.

CDR3 length: 15 residues. Germline CDR1 SGHVS, CDR2 FQNEAQ. V was shortened by 6 bases and J by 6 bases, with 17 bases between the two germline ends. There are a few counts of this clonotype. Its antigen remains unknown. TCRdb reprocessed the reads via MiXCR and lists one record per CDR3 protein. The profile shows about 770,000 distinct CDR3 sequences, 25% to 30% of them singletons. Specimen: cultured CD8+ T cells from PBMCs, collected from culture after CMV antigen stimulation. This receptor was obtained from a human donor in good health (CMV status not recorded). Some clones in this sample may be carry-over from other donors' samples. This rearrangement joins TRBV7-8 to TRBJ2-2; tentatively, D is TRBD1 or TRBD2 (6 bases each). This CDR3 reads CASSPPGEVPGELFF. The DNA of the CDR3 is TGTGCCAGCAGTCCGCCAGGGGAGGTGCCCGGGGAGCTGTTTTTT.